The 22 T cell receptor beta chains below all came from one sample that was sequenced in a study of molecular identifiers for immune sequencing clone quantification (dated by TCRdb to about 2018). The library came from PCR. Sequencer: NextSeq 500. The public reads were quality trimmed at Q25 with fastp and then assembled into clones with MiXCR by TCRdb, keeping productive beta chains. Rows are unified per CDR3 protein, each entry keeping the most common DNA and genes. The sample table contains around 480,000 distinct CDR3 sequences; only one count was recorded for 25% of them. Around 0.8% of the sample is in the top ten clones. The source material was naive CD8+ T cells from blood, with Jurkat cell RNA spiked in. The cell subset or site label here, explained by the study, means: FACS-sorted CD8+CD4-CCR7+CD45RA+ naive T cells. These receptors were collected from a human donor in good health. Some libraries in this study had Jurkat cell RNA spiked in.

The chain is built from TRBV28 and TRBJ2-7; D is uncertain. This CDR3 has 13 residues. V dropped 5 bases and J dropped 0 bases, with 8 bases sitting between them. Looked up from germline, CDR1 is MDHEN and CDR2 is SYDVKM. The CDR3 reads CASSLHLSYEQYF. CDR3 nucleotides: TGTGCCAGCAGTCTACACCTCTCCTACGAGCAGTACTTC.

CDR3 protein: CASSPFGTFNQETQYF. The DNA of the CDR3 is TGTGCCAGCAGCCCTTTCGGGACATTTAACCAAGAGACCCAGTACTTC. The chain has TRBV3-1 and TRBJ2-5; possible D gene TRBD1, 6 bases. Germline values: CDR1 LGHDT, CDR2 YNNKEL (reference sequence). V shed 4 bases and J shed 0 bases, with 15 bases lying between them. This CDR3 has 16 amino acids.

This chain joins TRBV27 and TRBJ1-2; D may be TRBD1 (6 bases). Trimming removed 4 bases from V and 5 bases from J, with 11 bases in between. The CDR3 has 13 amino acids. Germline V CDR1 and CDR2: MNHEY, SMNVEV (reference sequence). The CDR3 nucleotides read TGTGCCAGCAGTTGGGGAGGGGGGTATGGCTACACCTTC. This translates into CASSWGGGYGYTF.

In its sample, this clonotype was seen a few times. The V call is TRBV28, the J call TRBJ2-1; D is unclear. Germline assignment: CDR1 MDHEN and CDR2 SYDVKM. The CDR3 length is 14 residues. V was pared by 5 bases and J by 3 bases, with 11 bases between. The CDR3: CASSDPRLYNEQFF. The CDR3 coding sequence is TGTGCCAGCAGTGATCCGCGCCTCTACAATGAGCAGTTCTTC.

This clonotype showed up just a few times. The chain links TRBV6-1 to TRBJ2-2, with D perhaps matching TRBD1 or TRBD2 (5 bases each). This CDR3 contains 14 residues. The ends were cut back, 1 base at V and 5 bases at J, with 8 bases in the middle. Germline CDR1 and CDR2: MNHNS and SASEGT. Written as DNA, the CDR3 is TGTGCCAGCAGTGAAGTCGAGGGGACCGGGGAGCTGTTTTTT. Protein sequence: CASSEVEGTGELFF.

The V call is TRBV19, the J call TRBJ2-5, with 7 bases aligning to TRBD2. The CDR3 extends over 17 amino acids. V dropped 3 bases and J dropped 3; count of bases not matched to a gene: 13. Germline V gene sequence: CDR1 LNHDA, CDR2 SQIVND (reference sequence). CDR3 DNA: TGTGCCAGTAGTATGCTCCCCAACTATCTAGCGGAAGAGACCCAGTACTTC. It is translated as CASSMLPNYLAEETQYF.

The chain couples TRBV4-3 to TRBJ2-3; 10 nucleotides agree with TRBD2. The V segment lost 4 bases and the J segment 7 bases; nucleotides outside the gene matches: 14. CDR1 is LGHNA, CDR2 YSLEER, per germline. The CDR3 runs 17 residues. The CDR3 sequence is CASSPTLSGRPPHTQYF. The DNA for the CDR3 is TGCGCCAGCAGCCCTACCCTTAGCGGGAGGCCCCCACATACGCAGTATTTT.

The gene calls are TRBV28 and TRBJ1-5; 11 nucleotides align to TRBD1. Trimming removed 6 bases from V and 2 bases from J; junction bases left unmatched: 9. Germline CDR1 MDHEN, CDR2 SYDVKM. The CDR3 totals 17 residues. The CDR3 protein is CASRWTGGNQGNQPQHF. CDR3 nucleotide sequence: TGTGCCAGCAGATGGACAGGGGGCAATCAGGGCAATCAGCCCCAGCATTTT.

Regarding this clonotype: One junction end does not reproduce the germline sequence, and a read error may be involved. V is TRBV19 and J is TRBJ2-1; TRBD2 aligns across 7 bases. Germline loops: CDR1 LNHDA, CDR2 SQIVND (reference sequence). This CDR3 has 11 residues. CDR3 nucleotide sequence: TGTGCCAGTAGGATGGGCGGGAGCCTAATCTTC. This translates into CASRMGGSLIF.

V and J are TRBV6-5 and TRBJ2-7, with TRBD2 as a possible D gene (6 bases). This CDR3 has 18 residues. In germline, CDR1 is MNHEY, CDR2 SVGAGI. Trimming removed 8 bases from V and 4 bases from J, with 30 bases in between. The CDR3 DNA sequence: TGTGCCAGCTCCCCGAATTGGGGGAGGAGAGGGAGTGAGTACGAGCAGTACTTC. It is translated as CASSPNWGRRGSEYEQYF.

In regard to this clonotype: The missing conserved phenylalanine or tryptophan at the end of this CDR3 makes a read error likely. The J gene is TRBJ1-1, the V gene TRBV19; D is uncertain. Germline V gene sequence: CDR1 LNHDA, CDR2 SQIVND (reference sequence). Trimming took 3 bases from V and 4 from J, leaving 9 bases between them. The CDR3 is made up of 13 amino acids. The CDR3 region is CASSIKGITEAFY. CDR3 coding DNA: TGTGCCAGTAGTATTAAGGGTATCACTGAAGCTTTCTAT.

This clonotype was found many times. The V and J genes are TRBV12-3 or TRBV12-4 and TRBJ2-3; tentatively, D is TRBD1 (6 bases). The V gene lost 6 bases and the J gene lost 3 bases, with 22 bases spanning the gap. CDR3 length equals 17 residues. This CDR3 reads CASRNRDPDQGTDTQYF. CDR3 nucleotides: TGTGCCAGCAGGAACCGGGATCCTGACCAGGGGACAGATACGCAGTATTTT.

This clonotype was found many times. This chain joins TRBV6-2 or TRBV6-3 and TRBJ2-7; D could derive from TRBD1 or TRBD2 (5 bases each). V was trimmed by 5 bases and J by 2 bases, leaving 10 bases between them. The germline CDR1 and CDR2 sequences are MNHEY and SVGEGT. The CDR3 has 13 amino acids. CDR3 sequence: CASSPGPPYEQYF. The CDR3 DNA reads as TGTGCCAGCAGTCCGGGACCCCCCTACGAGCAGTACTTC.

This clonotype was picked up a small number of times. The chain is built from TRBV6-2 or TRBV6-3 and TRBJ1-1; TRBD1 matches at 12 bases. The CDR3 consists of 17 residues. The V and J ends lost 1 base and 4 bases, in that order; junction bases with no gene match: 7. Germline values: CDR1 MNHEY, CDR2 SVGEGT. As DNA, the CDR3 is TGTGCCAGCAGTTACTGGGCGGGACAGGGGGCTCTCACTGAAGCTTTCTTT. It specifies CASSYWAGQGALTEAFF.

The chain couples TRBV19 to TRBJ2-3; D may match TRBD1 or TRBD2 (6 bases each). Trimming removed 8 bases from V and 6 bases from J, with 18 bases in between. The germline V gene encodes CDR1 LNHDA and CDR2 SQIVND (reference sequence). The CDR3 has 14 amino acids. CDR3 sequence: CASWGPGAGDTQYF. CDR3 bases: TGTGCCAGTTGGGGACCGGGGGCAGGTGATACGCAGTATTTT.

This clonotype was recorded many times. The CDR3 bases are TGCGCCAGCAGCCAAGCCGGGACAGGGCATACGCAGTATTTT. Translated: CASSQAGTGHTQYF. The chain carries TRBV4-1 and TRBJ2-3; 9 bases align to TRBD1. The CDR3 is 14 residues long. The V gene end was trimmed by 1 base and the J gene end by 7 bases; junction bases not matched to a gene: 3. The germline CDR1 and CDR2 sequences are MGHRA and YSYEKL.

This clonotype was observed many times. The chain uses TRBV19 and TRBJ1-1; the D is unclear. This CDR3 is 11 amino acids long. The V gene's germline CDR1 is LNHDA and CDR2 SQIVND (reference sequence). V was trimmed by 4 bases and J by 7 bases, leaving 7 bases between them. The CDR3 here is CASSSLSEAFF. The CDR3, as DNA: TGTGCCAGTAGTAGTTTAAGTGAAGCTTTCTTT.

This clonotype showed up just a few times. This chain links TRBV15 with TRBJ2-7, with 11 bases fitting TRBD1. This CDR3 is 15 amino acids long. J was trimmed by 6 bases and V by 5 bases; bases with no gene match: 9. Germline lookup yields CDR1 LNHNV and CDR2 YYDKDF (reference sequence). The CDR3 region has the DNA TGTGCCACCAGCCCGGACAGGGGGCAAAGTAGCGAGCAGTACTTC. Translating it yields CATSPDRGQSSEQYF.

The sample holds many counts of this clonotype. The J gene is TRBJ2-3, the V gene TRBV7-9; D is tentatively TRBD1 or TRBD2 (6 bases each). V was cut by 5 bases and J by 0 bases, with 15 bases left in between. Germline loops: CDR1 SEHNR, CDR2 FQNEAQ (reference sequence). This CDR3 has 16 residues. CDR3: CASSPMMGGSTDTQYF. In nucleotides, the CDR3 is TGTGCCAGCAGCCCGATGATGGGGGGCAGCACAGATACGCAGTATTTT.

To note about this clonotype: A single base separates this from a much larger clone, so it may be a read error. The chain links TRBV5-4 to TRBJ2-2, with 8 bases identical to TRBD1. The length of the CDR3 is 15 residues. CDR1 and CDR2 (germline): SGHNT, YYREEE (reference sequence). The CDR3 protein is CAGSYRTGLTGELFF. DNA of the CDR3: TGTGCCGGCAGCTACAGGACAGGGCTAACCGGGGAGCTGTTTTTT.

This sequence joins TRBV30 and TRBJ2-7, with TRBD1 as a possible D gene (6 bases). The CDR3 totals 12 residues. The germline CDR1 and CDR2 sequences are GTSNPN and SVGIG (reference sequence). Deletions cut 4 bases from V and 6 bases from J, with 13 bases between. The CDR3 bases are TGTGCCTGGACTGATCCCAGGGGCGAGCAGTACTTC. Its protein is CAWTDPRGEQYF.

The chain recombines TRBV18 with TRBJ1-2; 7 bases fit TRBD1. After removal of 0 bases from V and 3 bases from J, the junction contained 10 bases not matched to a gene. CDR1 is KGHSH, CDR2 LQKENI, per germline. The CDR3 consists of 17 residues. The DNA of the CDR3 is TGTGCCAGCTCACCACCGCGTGAGCAGGGGGGTGACTATGGCTACACCTTC. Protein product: CASSPPREQGGDYGYTF.